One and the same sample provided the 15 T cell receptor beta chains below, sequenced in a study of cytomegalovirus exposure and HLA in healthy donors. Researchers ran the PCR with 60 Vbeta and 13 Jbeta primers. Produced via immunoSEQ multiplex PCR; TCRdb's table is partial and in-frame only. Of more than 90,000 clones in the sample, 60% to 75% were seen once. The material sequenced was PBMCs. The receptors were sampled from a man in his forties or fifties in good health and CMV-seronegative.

CDR3 sequence reads: CASSLSQLSPGGTQYF. For the CDR3, the DNA is TGTGCCAGCAGCTTATCCCAGCTATCCCCAGGTGGGACCCAGTACTTC. The chain uses TRBV11-2 and TRBJ2-5; D ambiguous. This CDR3 contains 16 residues. Trimming took 2 bases from V and 7 from J, leaving 20 bases between them. Germline V gives CDR1 SGHAT, CDR2 FQNNGV.

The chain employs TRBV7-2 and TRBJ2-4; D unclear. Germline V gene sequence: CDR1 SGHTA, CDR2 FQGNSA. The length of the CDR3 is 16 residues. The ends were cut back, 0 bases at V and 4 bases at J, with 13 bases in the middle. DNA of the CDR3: TGTGCCAGCAGCTTAGCCGCGATCGGCAGGAAAAACATTCAGTACTTC. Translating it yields CASSLAAIGRKNIQYF.

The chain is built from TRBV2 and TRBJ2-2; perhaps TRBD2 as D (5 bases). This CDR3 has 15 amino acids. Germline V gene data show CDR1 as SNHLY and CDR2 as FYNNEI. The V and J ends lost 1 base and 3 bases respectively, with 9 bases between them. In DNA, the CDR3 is TGTGCCAGCAGTGAAGGAGGGTCGTACACCGGGGAGCTGTTTTTT. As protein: CASSEGGSYTGELFF.

The CDR3 protein is CASSLVGEPSKTQYF. In DNA, the CDR3 is TGTGCCAGCAGCTTAGTCGGGGAGCCTAGTAAGACCCAGTACTTC. The V call is TRBV7-2, the J call TRBJ2-5, with a weak D call TRBD2 (5 bases). The CDR3 runs to 15 residues. With 1 base removed from V and 6 bases from J, the gap between germline ends came to 15 bases. Germline V gives CDR1 SGHTA, CDR2 FQGNSA. The full variable domain, its missing parts supplied by reference TRBV7-2 and TRBJ2-5, is GAGVSQSPSNKVTEKGKDVELRCDPISGHTALYWYRQSLGQGLEFLIYFQGNSAPDKSGLPSDRFSAERTGGSVSTLTIQRTQQEDSAVYLCASSLVGEPSKTQYFGPGTRLLVL.

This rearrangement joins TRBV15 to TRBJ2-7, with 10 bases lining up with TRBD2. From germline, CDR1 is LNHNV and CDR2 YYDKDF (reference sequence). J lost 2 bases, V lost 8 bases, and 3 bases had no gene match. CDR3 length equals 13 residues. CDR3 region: CATRTSGTYEQYF. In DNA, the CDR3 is TGTGCCACCCGGACTAGCGGAACCTACGAGCAGTACTTC.

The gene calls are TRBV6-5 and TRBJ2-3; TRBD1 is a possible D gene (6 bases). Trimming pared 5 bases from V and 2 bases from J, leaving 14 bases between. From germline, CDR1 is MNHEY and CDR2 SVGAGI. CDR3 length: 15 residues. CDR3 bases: TGTGCCAGCAGTCTACAGGGAATTGTCACAGATACGCAGTATTTT. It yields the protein CASSLQGIVTDTQYF.

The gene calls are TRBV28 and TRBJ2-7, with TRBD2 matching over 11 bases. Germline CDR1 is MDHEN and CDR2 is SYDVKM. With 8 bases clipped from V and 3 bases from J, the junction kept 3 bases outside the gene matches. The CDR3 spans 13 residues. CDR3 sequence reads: CASGTSGFYEQYF. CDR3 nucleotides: TGTGCCAGCGGGACTAGCGGTTTCTACGAGCAGTACTTC.

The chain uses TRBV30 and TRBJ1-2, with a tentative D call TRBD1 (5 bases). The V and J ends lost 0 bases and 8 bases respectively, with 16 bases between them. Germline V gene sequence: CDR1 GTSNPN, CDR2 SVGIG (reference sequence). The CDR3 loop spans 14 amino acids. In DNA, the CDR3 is TGTGCCTGGAGTGTCGGGGGGGATTTTTGGGGCTACACCTTC. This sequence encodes CAWSVGGDFWGYTF. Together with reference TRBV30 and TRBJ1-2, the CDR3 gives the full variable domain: SQTIHQWPATLVQPVGSPLSLECTVEGTSNPNLYWYRQAAGRGLQLLFYSVGIGQISSEVPQNLSASRPQDRQFILSSKKLLLSDSGFYLCAWSVGGDFWGYTFGSGTRLTVV.

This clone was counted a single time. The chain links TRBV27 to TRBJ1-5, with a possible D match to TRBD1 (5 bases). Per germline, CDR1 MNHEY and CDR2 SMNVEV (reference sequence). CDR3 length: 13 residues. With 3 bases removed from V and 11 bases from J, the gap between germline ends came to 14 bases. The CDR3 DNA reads TGTGCCAGCAGTTTGGTGGGGGGGGAGACCCAGCATTTT. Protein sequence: CASSLVGGETQHF.

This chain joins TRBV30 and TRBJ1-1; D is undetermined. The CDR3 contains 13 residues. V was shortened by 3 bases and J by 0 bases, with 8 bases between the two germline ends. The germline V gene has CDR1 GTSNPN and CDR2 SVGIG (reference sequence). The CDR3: CAWSAGLNTEAFF. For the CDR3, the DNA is TGTGCCTGGAGCGCAGGCCTGAACACTGAAGCTTTCTTT. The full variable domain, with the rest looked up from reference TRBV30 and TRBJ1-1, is SQTIHQWPATLVQPVGSPLSLECTVEGTSNPNLYWYRQAAGRGLQLLFYSVGIGQISSEVPQNLSASRPQDRQFILSSKKLLLSDSGFYLCAWSAGLNTEAFFGQGTRLTVV.

CDR3 sequence reads: CASSKDRSTDTQYF. CDR3 nucleotides: TGCGCCAGCAGCAAAGACAGAAGCACAGATACGCAGTATTTT. The chain carries TRBV5-1 and TRBJ2-3; tentatively, D is TRBD1 (5 bases). The CDR3 has 14 amino acids. The ends were cut back, 4 bases at V and 0 bases at J, with 9 bases in the middle. Germline V gene sequence: CDR1 SGHRS, CDR2 YFSETQ.

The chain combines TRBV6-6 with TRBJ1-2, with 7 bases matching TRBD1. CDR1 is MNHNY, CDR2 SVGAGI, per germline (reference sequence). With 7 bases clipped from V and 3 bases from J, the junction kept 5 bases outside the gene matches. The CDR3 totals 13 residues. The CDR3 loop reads CASTTTGDYGYTF. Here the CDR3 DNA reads TGTGCCAGCACTACAACAGGGGACTATGGCTACACCTTC.

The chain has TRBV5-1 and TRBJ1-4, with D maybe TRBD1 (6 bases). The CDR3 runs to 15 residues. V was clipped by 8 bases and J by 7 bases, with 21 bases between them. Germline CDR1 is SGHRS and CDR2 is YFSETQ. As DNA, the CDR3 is TGCGCCAGTGGGGGGGGCGGCCCATCCGGTGAAAAACTGTTTTTT. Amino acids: CASGGGGPSGEKLFF.

CDR3 sequence reads: CASSSRRASDTEAFF. CDR3 in DNA: TGCGCCAGCAGCTCTCGGAGGGCCTCGGACACTGAAGCTTTCTTT. The chain uses TRBV5-1 and TRBJ1-1; D not resolved. This CDR3 contains 15 residues. The V end lost 3 bases, the J end lost 3 bases, and 15 bases lay between the germline ends. CDR1 is SGHRS and CDR2 is YFSETQ in the germline V gene.

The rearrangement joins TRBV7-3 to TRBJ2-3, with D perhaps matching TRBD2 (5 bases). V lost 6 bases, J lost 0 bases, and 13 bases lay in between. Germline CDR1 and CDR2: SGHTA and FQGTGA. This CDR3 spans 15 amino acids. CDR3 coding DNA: TGTGCCAGCAGTCGGGGTCAAGCTAGCACAGATACGCAGTATTTT. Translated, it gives CASSRGQASTDTQYF.